The rows below give T cell receptor beta chains drawn from one sample of a study of blood T cells in healthy people across ages. TCRdb used MiXCR to reprocess the 5' RACE reads, holding one entry per CDR3 protein. Among hundreds of thousands of distinct CDR3 sequences listed, under 80% were seen once. Sequencing was done on a sample of blood. Every receptor here comes from a man under 40 in good health. CDR3s include the opening cysteine and the closing phenylalanine or tryptophan. A D gene is named only where the DNA matches it firmly. A clone size is listed for some rows: how often the clone was seen (once, few, many), or a class if it is expanded.

D,size,J,V,CDR3,DNA
TRBD1,NA,TRBJ1-2,TRBV12-5,CASAPHSGTGGYYGYTF,TGTGCTAGTGCCCCTCACTCCGGGACAGGGGGCTACTATGGCTACACCTTC
NA,NA,TRBJ2-6,TRBV12-3/TRBV12-4,CASTTQGANVLTF,TGTGCCAGCACCACCCAGGGGGCCAACGTCCTGACTTTC
NA,NA,TRBJ1-2,TRBV10-3,CAISEWTAKDYGYTF,TGTGCCATCAGTGAATGGACAGCGAAGGACTATGGCTACACCTTC
NA,NA,TRBJ1-2,TRBV21-1,CASSKGQGADYGYTF,TGTGCCAGCAGCAAAGGACAGGGGGCAGACTATGGCTACACCTTC
TRBD1,NA,TRBJ1-4,TRBV28,CASSWAGTGEEKLFF,TGTGCCAGCAGTTGGGCCGGGACAGGGGAGGAAAAACTGTTTTTT
NA,NA,TRBJ2-5,TRBV10-3,CAINTGIQETQYF,TGTGCCATTAATACAGGAATCCAAGAGACCCAGTACTTC
TRBD1,NA,TRBJ1-2,TRBV20-1,CSARGTGGAGYGYTF,TGCAGTGCTAGAGGGACAGGGGGCGCGGGTTATGGCTACACCTTC
NA,NA,TRBJ1-4,TRBV12-3/TRBV12-4,CASKEQGSSEKLFF,TGTGCCAGCAAAGAACAGGGCTCGAGTGAAAAACTGTTTTTT
TRBD2,many,TRBJ2-5,TRBV29-1,CSVGSGAQETQYF,TGCAGCGTTGGTAGCGGGGCGCAAGAGACCCAGTACTTC
TRBD2,NA,TRBJ2-5,TRBV10-3,CAISTTRRAGEGTQYF,TGTGCCATCAGCACAACGCGACGAGCGGGGGAAGGGACCCAGTACTTC
TRBD2,NA,TRBJ2-7,TRBV12-5,CASGPRRVAGGNNEQYF,TGTGCTAGTGGTCCCCGTCGGGTAGCGGGGGGAAACAATGAGCAGTACTTC
TRBD1,NA,TRBJ2-5,TRBV6-2/TRBV6-3,CAGSSRDRGLLETQYF,TGTGCCGGATCCTCGAGGGACAGGGGGCTTTTAGAGACCCAGTACTTC
NA,NA,TRBJ1-1,TRBV20-1,CSARDPRGSMNTEAFF,TGCAGTGCTAGAGATCCGAGGGGAAGCATGAACACTGAAGCTTTCTTT
NA,NA,TRBJ2-7,TRBV3-1,CASSQQGDGYYEQYF,TGTGCCAGCAGCCAACAAGGGGACGGATACTACGAGCAGTACTTC
NA,NA,TRBJ2-1,TRBV20-1,CSAPRGGGHNEQFF,TGCAGTGCTCCGCGGGGAGGCGGCCACAATGAGCAGTTCTTC
NA,NA,TRBJ2-7,TRBV29-1,CSVEWGMGYEQYF,TGCAGCGTTGAATGGGGTATGGGGTACGAGCAGTACTTC
NA,few,TRBJ2-1,TRBV6-5,CASTLGHEQFF,TGTGCCAGCACTCTAGGACACGAGCAGTTCTTC
NA,NA,TRBJ1-6,TRBV25-1,CASSDTGTGSPLHF,TGTGCCAGCAGTGATACAGGGACCGGTTCACCCCTCCACTTT
NA,few,TRBJ2-6,TRBV30,CAWSVTGANVLTF,TGTGCCTGGAGTGTAACTGGGGCCAACGTCCTGACTTTC
NA,NA,TRBJ1-2,TRBV28,CATAGGTGGYTF,TGTGCCACCGCGGGGGGAACAGGAGGCTACACCTTC
TRBD1,NA,TRBJ2-1,TRBV9,CASSVGQGRTNEQFF,TGTGCCAGCAGCGTAGGACAGGGTCGAACCAATGAGCAGTTCTTC
NA,NA,TRBJ1-5,TRBV5-1,CASSLLPRESNQPQHF,TGCGCCAGCAGCTTGCTACCCAGGGAAAGCAATCAGCCCCAGCATTTT
TRBD2,NA,TRBJ2-5,TRBV27,CASRQLAGVETQYF,TGTGCCAGCAGGCAACTAGCGGGGGTGGAGACCCAGTACTTC
NA,few,TRBJ1-2,TRBV28,CASSFPRGAYGYTF,TGTGCCAGCAGTTTTCCAAGGGGGGCCTATGGCTACACCTTC
NA,NA,TRBJ1-4,TRBV20-1,CSAFGGYATNEKLFF,TGCAGTGCTTTTGGGGGATATGCAACTAATGAAAAACTGTTTTTT
NA,NA,TRBJ2-3,TRBV7-9,CASSSLEHTQYF,TGTGCCAGCAGCTCCTTGGAGCATACGCAGTATTTT
NA,NA,TRBJ2-4,TRBV6-5,CASSYGPNTKNIQYF,TGTGCCAGCAGTTACGGTCCCAATACCAAAAACATTCAGTACTTC
NA,NA,TRBJ1-2,TRBV7-2,CASIARRRNYGYTF,TGTGCCAGCATTGCCAGGAGGCGGAACTATGGCTACACCTTC
TRBD1,NA,TRBJ1-6,TRBV6-2/TRBV6-3,CASSRDRGESPLHF,TGTGCCAGCAGCCGCGACAGGGGGGAATCACCCCTCCACTTT